The sequence of this TCR beta chain was determined in a study of cytomegalovirus exposure and HLA in healthy donors. The PCR had 60 Vbeta and 13 Jbeta primers. Produced via immunoSEQ multiplex PCR; TCRdb's table is partial and in-frame only. The data contain more than 50,000 clones, approximately 71% of them seen just once; the ten biggest clones take up approximately 35%. Remarks on this clone: Its target is not known.

Study results and limitations: In vitro checks showed that a few CMV-associated chains really do target CMV antigens.

The trim removed 5 bases at V and 7 bases at J, leaving 14 bases unmatched. Looked up from germline, CDR1 is GTSNPN and CDR2 is SVGIG (reference sequence). This CDR3 has 15 residues. The material sequenced was PBMCs. This chain uses TRBV30 with TRBJ1-5; 7 nucleotides line up with TRBD1. The sequence derives from a man between 40 and 49 years old in good health and CMV-seropositive. The CDR3 nucleotides read TGTGCCTGGGCCTCTGACGAGACAGGGAACCAGCCCCAGCATTTT. As protein: CAWASDETGNQPQHF.